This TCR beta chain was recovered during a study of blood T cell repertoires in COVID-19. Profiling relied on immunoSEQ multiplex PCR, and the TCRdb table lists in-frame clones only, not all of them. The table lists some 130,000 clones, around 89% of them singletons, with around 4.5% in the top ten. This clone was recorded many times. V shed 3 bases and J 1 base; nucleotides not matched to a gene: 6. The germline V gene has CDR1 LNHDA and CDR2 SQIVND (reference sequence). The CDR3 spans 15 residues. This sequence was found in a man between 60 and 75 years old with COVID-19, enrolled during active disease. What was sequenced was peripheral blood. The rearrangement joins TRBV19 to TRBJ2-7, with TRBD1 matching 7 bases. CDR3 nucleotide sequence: TGTGCCAGTAGTATCAAACAGGGGAGTTCCTACGAGCAGTACTTC. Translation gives CASSIKQGSSYEQYF. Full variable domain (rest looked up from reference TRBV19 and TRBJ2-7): DGGITQSPKYLFRKEGQNVTLSCEQNLNHDAMYWYRQDPGQGLRLIYYSQIVNDFQKGDIAEGYSVSREKKESFPLTVTSAQKNPTAFYLCASSIKQGSSYEQYFGPGTRLTVT.